The T cell receptor (beta chain) described here comes from a study of cytotoxic CD8 clonotypes in ibrutinib-treated CLL. Study-level results: At progression, clonality fell back toward baseline after rising at ibrutinib response.

Libraries were prepared by immunoSEQ multiplex PCR; TCRdb keeps only in-frame clonotypes and omits some of them. The table has about 44,000 clones, 69% seen once. As for this clone: As yet, its antigen is unknown.

The CDR3 is 14 amino acids. V was clipped by 4 bases and J by 0 bases, with 9 bases between them. Germline V gives CDR1 SGHTA, CDR2 FQGTGA. The receptor's source is a human donor with chronic lymphocytic leukemia. This chain connects TRBV7-3 to TRBJ1-1; D perhaps matches TRBD1 (5 bases). Source: PBMCs, taken after 12 months of ibrutinib treatment. CDR3 amino acids: CASSSGGMNTEAFF. DNA of the CDR3: TGTGCCAGCAGCTCCGGGGGAATGAACACTGAAGCTTTCTTT.